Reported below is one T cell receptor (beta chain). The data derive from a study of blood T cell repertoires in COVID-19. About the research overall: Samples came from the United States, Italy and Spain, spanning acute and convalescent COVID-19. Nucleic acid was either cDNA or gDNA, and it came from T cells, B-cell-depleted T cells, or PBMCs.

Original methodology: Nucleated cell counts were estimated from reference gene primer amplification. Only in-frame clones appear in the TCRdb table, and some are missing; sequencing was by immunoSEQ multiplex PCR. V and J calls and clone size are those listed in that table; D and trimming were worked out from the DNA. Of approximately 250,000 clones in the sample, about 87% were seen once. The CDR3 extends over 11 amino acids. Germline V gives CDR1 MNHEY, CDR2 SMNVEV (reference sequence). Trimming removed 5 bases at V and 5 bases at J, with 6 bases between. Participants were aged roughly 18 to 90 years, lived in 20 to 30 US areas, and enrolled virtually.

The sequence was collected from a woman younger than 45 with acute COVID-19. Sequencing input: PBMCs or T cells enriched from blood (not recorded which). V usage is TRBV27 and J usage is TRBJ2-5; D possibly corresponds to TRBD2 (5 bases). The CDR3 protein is CASSGGETQYF. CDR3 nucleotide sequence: TGTGCCAGCAGTGGAGGTGAGACCCAGTACTTC.